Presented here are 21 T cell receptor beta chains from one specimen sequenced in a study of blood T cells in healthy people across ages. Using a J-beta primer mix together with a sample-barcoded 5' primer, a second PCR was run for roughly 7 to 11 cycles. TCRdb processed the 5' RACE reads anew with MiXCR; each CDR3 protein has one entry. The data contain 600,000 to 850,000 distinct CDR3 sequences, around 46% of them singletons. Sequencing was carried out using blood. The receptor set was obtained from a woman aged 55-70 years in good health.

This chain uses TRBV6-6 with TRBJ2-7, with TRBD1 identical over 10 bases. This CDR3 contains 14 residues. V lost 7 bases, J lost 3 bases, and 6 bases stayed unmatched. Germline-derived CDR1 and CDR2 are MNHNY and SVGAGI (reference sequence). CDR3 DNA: TGTGCCAGCATCCTGGGACAGGGGCACTACGAGCAGTACTTC. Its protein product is CASILGQGHYEQYF.

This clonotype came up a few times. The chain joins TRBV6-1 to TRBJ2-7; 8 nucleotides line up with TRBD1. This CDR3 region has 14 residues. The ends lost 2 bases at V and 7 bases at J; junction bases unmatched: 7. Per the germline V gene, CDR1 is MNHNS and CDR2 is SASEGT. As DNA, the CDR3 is TGTGCCAGCAGTGAAATGGGACAGGCTGAGGAGCAGTACTTC. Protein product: CASSEMGQAEEQYF.

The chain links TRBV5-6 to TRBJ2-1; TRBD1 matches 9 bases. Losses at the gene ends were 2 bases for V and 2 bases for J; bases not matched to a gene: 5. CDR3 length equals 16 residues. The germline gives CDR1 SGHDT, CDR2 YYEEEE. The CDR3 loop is CASSFSGTGTYNEQFF. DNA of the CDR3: TGTGCCAGCAGCTTCTCCGGGACAGGGACCTACAATGAGCAGTTCTTC.

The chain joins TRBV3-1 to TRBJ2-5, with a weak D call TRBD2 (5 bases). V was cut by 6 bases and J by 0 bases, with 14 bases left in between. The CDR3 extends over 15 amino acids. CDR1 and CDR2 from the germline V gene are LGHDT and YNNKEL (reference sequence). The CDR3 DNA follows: TGTGCCAGCAGACAGACCGGACTTTACCAAGAGACCCAGTACTTC. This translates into CASRQTGLYQETQYF.

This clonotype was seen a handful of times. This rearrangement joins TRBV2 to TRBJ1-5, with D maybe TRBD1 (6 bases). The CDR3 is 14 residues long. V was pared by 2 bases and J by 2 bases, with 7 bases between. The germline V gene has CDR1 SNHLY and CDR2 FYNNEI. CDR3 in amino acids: CASSERQGNQPQHF. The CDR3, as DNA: TGTGCCAGCAGTGAACGACAGGGCAATCAGCCCCAGCATTTT.

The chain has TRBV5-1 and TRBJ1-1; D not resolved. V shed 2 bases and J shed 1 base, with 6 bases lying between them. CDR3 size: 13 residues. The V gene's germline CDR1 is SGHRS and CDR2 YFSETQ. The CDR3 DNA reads TGCGCCAGCAGCTTTGCCGAGAACACTGAAGCTTTCTTT. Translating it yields CASSFAENTEAFF.

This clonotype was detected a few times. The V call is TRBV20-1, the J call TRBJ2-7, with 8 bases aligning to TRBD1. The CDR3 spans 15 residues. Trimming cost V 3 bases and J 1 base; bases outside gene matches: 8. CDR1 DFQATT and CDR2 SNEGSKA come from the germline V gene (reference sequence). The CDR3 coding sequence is TGCAGTGCTAGGTCTCGGGACAGGTCATCCTACGAGCAGTACTTC. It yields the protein CSARSRDRSSYEQYF.

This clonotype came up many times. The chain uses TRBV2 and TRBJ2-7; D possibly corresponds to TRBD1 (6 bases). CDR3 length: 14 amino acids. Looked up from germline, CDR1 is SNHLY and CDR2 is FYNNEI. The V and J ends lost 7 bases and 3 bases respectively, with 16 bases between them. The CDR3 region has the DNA TGTGCCAGCAAGGGCCGACAGGCGGTCTACGAGCAGTACTTC. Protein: CASKGRQAVYEQYF.

The CDR3 sequence: CASSQQGTRMTHEQYF. For the CDR3, the DNA is TGTGCCAGCAGCCAGCAAGGGACTAGAATGACGCACGAGCAGTACTTC. V usage is TRBV3-1 and J usage is TRBJ2-7, with TRBD2 identical over 8 bases. The J segment lost 5 bases and the V segment lost 3 bases, leaving 12 bases of the junction unmatched. The CDR3 contains 16 residues. Per germline, CDR1 LGHDT and CDR2 YNNKEL (reference sequence).

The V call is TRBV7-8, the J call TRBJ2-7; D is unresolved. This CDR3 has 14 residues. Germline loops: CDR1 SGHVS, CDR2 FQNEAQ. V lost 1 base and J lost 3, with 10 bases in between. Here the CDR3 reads CASSLEARSYEQYF. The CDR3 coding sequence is TGTGCCAGCAGCTTAGAGGCCAGGAGCTACGAGCAGTACTTC.

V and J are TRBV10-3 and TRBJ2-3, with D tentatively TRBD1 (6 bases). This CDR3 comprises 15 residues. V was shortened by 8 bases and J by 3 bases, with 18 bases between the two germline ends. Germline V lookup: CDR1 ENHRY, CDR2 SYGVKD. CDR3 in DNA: TGTGCCATCGGTCAGGAACAGGGCGAGACAGATACGCAGTATTTT. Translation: CAIGQEQGETDTQYF.

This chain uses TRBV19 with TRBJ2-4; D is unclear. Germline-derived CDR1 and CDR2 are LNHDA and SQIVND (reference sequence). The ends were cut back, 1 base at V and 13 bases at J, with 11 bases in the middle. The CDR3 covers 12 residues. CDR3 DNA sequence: TGTGCCAGTAGTATAGGCCAGAACAAGCAGTACTTC. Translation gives CASSIGQNKQYF.

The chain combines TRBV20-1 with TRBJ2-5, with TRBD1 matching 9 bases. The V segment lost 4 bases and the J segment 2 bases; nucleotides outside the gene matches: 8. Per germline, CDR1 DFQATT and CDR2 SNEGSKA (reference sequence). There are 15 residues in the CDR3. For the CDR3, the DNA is TGCAGTGCTAATTCCGGGACAGGGCTTCAAGAGACCCAGTACTTC. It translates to CSANSGTGLQETQYF.

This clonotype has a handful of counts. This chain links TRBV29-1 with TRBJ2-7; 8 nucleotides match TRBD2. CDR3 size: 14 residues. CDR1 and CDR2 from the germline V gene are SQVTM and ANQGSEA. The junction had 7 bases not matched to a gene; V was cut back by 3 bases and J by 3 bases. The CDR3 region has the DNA TGCAGCGTTGAGGCGGCGGGGGGAAACTACGAGCAGTACTTC. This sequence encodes CSVEAAGGNYEQYF.

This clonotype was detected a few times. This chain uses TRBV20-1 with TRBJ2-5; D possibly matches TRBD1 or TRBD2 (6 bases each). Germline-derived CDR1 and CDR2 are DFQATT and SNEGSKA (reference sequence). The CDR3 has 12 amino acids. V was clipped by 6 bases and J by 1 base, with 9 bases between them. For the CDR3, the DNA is TGCAGTGCCGGGGGCTTCCAAGAGACCCAGTACTTC. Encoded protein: CSAGGFQETQYF.

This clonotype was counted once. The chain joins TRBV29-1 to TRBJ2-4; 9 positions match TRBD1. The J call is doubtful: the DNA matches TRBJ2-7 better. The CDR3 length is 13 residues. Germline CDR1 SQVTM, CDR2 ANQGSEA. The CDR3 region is CSVEVGQGYEQYF. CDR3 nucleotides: TGCAGCGTTGAAGTGGGACAGGGCTACGAGCAGTACTTC.

CDR3 region: CAISTSVGEKLFF. Written as DNA, the CDR3 is TGTGCCATCAGTACCAGCGTAGGAGAAAAACTGTTTTTT. This chain connects TRBV10-3 to TRBJ1-4, with D unresolved. Germline V gives CDR1 ENHRY, CDR2 SYGVKD. CDR3 size: 13 residues. Trimming pared 5 bases from V and 8 bases from J, leaving 12 bases between.

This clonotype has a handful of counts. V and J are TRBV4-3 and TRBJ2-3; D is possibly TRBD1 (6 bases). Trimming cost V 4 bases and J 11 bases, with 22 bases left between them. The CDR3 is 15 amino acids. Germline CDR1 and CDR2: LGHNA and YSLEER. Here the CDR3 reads CASSRYTGQKLGQYF. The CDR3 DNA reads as TGCGCCAGCAGCCGCTATACGGGACAAAAATTGGGGCAGTATTTT.

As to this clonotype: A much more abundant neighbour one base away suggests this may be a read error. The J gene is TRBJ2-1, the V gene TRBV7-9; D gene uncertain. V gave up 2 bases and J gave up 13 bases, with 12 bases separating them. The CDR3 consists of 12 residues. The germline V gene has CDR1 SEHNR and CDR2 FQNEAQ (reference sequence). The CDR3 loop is CASSLSTETQFF. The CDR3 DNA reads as TGTGCCAGCAGCTTATCGACGGAGACCCAGTTCTTC. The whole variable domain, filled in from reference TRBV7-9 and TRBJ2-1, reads DTGVSQNPRHKITKRGQNVTFRCDPISEHNRLYWYRQTLGQGPEFLTYFQNEAQLEKSRLLSDRFSAERPKGSFSTLEIQRTEQGDSAMYLCASSLSTETQFFGPGTRLTVL.

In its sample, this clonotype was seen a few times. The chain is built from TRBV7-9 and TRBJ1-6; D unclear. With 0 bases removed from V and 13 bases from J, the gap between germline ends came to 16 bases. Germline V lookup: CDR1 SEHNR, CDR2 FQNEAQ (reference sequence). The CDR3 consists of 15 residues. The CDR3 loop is CASSLALSDPTPLHF. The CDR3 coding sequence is TGTGCCAGCAGCTTAGCTCTGTCGGACCCAACGCCCCTCCACTTT.

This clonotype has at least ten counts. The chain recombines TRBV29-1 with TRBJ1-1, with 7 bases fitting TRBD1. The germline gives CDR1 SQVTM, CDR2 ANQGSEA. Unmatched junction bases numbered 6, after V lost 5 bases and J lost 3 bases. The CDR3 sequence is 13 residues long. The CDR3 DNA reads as TGCAGCGTTACGAGTACAGGGGACACTGAAGCTTTCTTT. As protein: CSVTSTGDTEAFF.